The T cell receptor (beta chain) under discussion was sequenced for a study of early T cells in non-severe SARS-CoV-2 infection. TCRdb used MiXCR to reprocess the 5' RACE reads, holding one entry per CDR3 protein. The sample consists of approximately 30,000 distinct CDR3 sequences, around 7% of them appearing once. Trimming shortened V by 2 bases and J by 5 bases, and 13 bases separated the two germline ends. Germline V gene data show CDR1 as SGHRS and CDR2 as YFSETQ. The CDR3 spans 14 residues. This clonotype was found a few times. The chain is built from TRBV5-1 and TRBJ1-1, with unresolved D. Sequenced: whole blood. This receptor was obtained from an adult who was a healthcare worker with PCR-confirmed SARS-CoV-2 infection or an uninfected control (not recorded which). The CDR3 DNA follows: TGCGCCAGCAGCTTTGGGTCTTCGGATACTGAAGCTTTCTTT. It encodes CASSFGSSDTEAFF.